This T cell receptor (beta chain) is drawn from a study of blood T cell repertoires in COVID-19. About the research overall: Samples came from the United States, Italy and Spain, spanning acute and convalescent COVID-19. In each case, the material was cDNA or gDNA derived from T cells, B-cell-depleted T cells, or PBMCs.

Trimming pared 5 bases from V and 7 bases from J, leaving 6 bases between. The CDR3 sequence is 12 residues long. Germline lookup yields CDR1 SGHVS and CDR2 FQNEAQ. Study processing details: Reference gene primer amplification gave estimated nucleated cell counts. Clones were sequenced by immunoSEQ multiplex PCR, and TCRdb holds only the in-frame ones, with some missing. V, J and clone size derive from that table, while D and trimming were established from the DNA sequence. The sample comprises about 45,000 clones, under 85% of which are singletons, and 31% rests with the top ten. Specimen: peripheral blood. This sequence originates from a woman older than 75 with acute or convalescent COVID-19. The chain joins TRBV7-8 to TRBJ1-6; D ambiguous. In DNA form, the CDR3 reads TGTGCCAGCAGCCCACAAAATTCACCCCTCCACTTT. Translation: CASSPQNSPLHF.